One and the same sample provided the 8 T cell receptor beta chains below, sequenced in a study of cytomegalovirus exposure and HLA in healthy donors. Vbeta (60) and Jbeta (13) primers were used in the PCR. Repertoires were generated with immunoSEQ multiplex PCR, while TCRdb's copy carries only in-frame clones and drops some. The sample contains 55,000 to 70,000 clones, 70% of which appear only once. The material sequenced was PBMCs. Every receptor here comes from a woman in her sixties or seventies in good health and CMV-seropositive.

This clone was detected a few times. In DNA form, the CDR3 reads TGCGCCAGCAGCCAAGATGGGGAGGGATCTGGGGCCAACGTCCTGACTTTC. This codes for CASSQDGEGSGANVLTF. This rearrangement joins TRBV4-3 to TRBJ2-6; 7 nucleotides line up with TRBD2. Germline CDR1 and CDR2: LGHNA and YSLEER. The length of the CDR3 is 17 residues. The V and J ends lost 0 bases and 1 base, in that order; junction bases with no gene match: 3.

The J gene is TRBJ2-6, the V gene TRBV7-8, with TRBD1 matching 8 bases. The ends lost 4 bases at V and 1 base at J; junction bases unmatched: 6. CDR1 and CDR2 (germline): SGHVS, FQNEAQ. The CDR3 has 17 amino acids. The CDR3 sequence: CASSSPTGGSGANVLTF. The CDR3 DNA sequence: TGTGCCAGCAGCTCACCCACAGGGGGGTCTGGGGCCAACGTCCTGACTTTC. Variable domain in full (rest from reference TRBV7-8 and TRBJ2-6): GAGVSQSPRYKVAKRGQDVALRCDPISGHVSLFWYQQALGQGPEFLTYFQNEAQLDKSGLPSDRFFAERPEGSVSTLKIQRTQQEDSAVYLCASSSPTGGSGANVLTFGAGSRLTVL.

CDR3 sequence: CASSPGQGTSGANVLTF. The CDR3 DNA is TGTGCCAGCAGCCCAGGGCAGGGGACCTCTGGGGCCAACGTCCTGACTTTC. The chain recombines TRBV7-2 with TRBJ2-6, with a weak D call TRBD1 (6 bases). V was clipped by 5 bases and J by 0 bases, with 14 bases between them. This CDR3 spans 17 amino acids. CDR1 is SGHTA and CDR2 is FQGNSA in the germline V gene.

V gene TRBV18 combines with J gene TRBJ2-5; 9 bases map to TRBD1. TRBJ2-7 matches the DNA end more closely, so the J call is doubtful. The CDR3 consists of 14 residues. Germline V gene sequence: CDR1 KGHSH, CDR2 LQKENI. CDR3 sequence (DNA): TGTGCCAGCTCACCCGGGACAGGGTCCTACGAGCAGTACTTC. It translates to CASSPGTGSYEQYF.

V usage is TRBV2 and J usage is TRBJ2-5; 7 nucleotides match TRBD2. This CDR3 comprises 14 residues. V gave up 4 bases and J gave up 6 bases; unmatched junction bases: 8. The germline gives CDR1 SNHLY, CDR2 FYNNEI. Here the CDR3 reads CASSGSSGEKTQYF. Here the CDR3 DNA reads TGTGCCAGCAGTGGTTCGAGCGGGGAAAAGACCCAGTACTTC.

The genes are TRBV6-1 and TRBJ2-5, with D possibly TRBD1 on 5 matching bases. The CDR3 is 12 residues long. V lost 7 bases and J 9 bases, leaving 15 bases between the germline ends. Germline loops: CDR1 MNHNS, CDR2 SASEGT. CDR3 DNA sequence: TGTGCCAGCAATATGTTAGGGGTATCCCAGTACTTC. Its protein is CASNMLGVSQYF.

In the case of this clone: Other DNA sequences in the sample encode the same CDR3. This chain connects TRBV5-1 to TRBJ2-1, with TRBD1 matching 8 bases. There are 15 residues in the CDR3. CDR1 is SGHRS, CDR2 YFSETQ, per germline. Germline trimming cut 5 bases from V and 3 bases from J; bases unmatched to any gene: 7. CDR3 residues: CASRDHRGSYNEQFF. The CDR3 nucleotides read TGCGCCAGCAGGGACCACAGGGGGAGCTACAATGAGCAGTTCTTC.

This clone was detected once. This rearrangement joins TRBV9 to TRBJ2-3, with TRBD2 matching 9 bases. Germline assignment: CDR1 SGDLS and CDR2 YYNGEE. Trimming cost V 7 bases and J 6 bases; bases outside gene matches: 9. This CDR3 has 14 amino acids. CDR3: CASARRGGPDTQYF. Here the CDR3 DNA reads TGTGCCAGCGCCAGGCGGGGGGGCCCCGATACGCAGTATTTT.